This T cell receptor beta chain is from a study of T cell clonotyping in hematopoietic cell transplantation. Sequenced by immunoSEQ multiplex PCR; TCRdb stores in-frame clones only, minus some. The data show some 50,000 clones, with about four fifths seen just once and over 4% held by the top ten. V was trimmed by 4 bases and J by 6 bases, leaving 9 bases between them. The CDR3 consists of 12 residues. CDR1 and CDR2 (germline): MDHEN, SYDVKM. Note on this clone: Its antigen is not identified.

Study-wide results and caveats: Without cell sorting, CD4 versus CD8 contributions remain unresolved. Pathologically expanded recipient clonotypes increased progressively from day 30 to day 180 as diversity fell.

Time point defined: recipient sample about 28 days before transplant, after cytoreduction. Samples: about 28 days before transplant, then days 30, 100 and 180 after. The sequences come from peripheral blood mononuclear cells, collected before stem cell transplant. The TCR comes from a man in his 60s with myelodysplastic syndrome. Some clones in this sample may be carry-over from other donors' samples. The chain employs TRBV28 and TRBJ1-2; no firm D call. The CDR3 nucleotides read TGTGCCAGCAGTTCCCTTGGCCATGGCTACACCTTC. Translation gives CASSSLGHGYTF.